This T cell receptor beta chain was recorded in a study of shared clonotypes between healthy human individuals. As to this clone: The target antigen is unknown.

The study's findings and limits: Of the naive CD4 clonotypes, 4% to 5% were shared across a handful of donors. It was the few donors that limited the genetic and exposure-history diversity represented.

Across several immunoSEQ plates, the genomic DNA of each subset was split evenly. Measured with immunoSEQ multiplex PCR; TCRdb has only the in-frame clones, and not every one. The sample consists of about 2.2 million clones, about 92% of them appearing once. In the naive CD8 group, cells lacked CD45RO and were positively selected for CCR7, so terminally differentiated effector memory CD45RA+ cells were left out. V was trimmed by 5 bases and J by 5 bases, leaving 21 bases between them. CDR1 is SEHNR, CDR2 FQNEAQ, per germline (reference sequence). The CDR3 loop spans 17 amino acids. The sequencing sample was made of naive CD8+ T cells from PBMCs. The origin of this receptor is a young man in good health. Some clones in this sample may be carry-over from other donors' samples. V usage is TRBV7-9 and J usage is TRBJ2-2; D uncertain. The CDR3 loop reads CASSPSLEFMRTGELFF. The CDR3, as DNA: TGTGCCAGCAGCCCCTCCCTGGAGTTCATGAGGACCGGGGAGCTGTTTTTT. Full variable domain (missing parts from reference TRBV7-9 and TRBJ2-2): DTGVSQNPRHKITKRGQNVTFRCDPISEHNRLYWYRQTLGQGPEFLTYFQNEAQLEKSRLLSDRFSAERPKGSFSTLEIQRTEQGDSAMYLCASSPSLEFMRTGELFFGEGSRLTVL.